These T cell receptor beta chains were read from a single sample in a study of identical twins. TCRdb redid the calling of the 5' RACE reads with MiXCR, one entry per CDR3 protein. The sample has 200,000 to 250,000 distinct CDR3 sequences; 7.5% are singletons. These data are also associated with another study on yellow fever vaccine responses in identical twins.

The sample consisted of memory (CD45RO+) T cells sorted from blood. The receptors were gathered from a woman younger than 35 in good health. The CDR3 runs from the conserved cysteine through the conserved F or W. Fields, in order: clone size, J gene, D gene, V gene, CDR3 protein, CDR3 DNA. D genes are given only for firm matches. A clone size is listed for some rows: how often the clone was seen (once, few, many), or a class if it is expanded.

>NA|TRBJ2-3|TRBD1|TRBV7-9
CASSRQAGTGVTDTQYF
TGTGCCAGCAGCAGACAGGCCGGGACAGGAGTCACAGATACGCAGTATTTT
>NA|TRBJ2-7|TRBD2|TRBV20-1
CSARDLAGEMEQYF
TGCAGTGCTAGAGATCTAGCGGGAGAGATGGAGCAGTACTTC
>few|TRBJ2-5|NA|TRBV20-1
CSARGSSQYQETQYF
TGCAGTGCTAGGGGGTCCAGCCAGTACCAAGAGACCCAGTACTTC
>many|TRBJ1-5|TRBD1|TRBV12-3/TRBV12-4
CASSLWTGASQPQHF
TGTGCCAGCAGTTTATGGACAGGGGCGAGTCAGCCCCAGCATTTT
>NA|TRBJ2-6|NA|TRBV6-2/TRBV6-3
CASSLLGVSSGANVLTF
TGTGCCAGCAGTTTACTCGGGGTGAGCTCTGGGGCCAACGTCCTGACTTTC
>NA|TRBJ2-3|TRBD1|TRBV12-3/TRBV12-4
CASSLYRGATDTQYF
TGTGCCAGCAGTTTATACAGGGGCGCGACAGATACGCAGTATTTT
>few|TRBJ2-7|TRBD2|TRBV20-1
CSAGLAGGRSYEQYF
TGCAGTGCTGGACTAGCGGGGGGCCGCTCCTACGAGCAGTACTTC
>many|TRBJ2-7|TRBD2|TRBV4-3
CASSRGLAETYEQYF
TGCGCCAGCAGCCGCGGACTAGCGGAGACGTACGAGCAGTACTTC
>many|TRBJ2-1|NA|TRBV29-1
CSVGTGSSYNEQFF
TGCAGCGTTGGAACGGGGAGCTCCTACAATGAGCAGTTCTTC
>many|TRBJ2-1|NA|TRBV6-2/TRBV6-3
CASSYSPPTGVYNEQFF
TGTGCCAGCAGTTACTCCCCCCCTACGGGAGTCTACAATGAGCAGTTCTTC
>few|TRBJ1-1|NA|TRBV18
CASSPAAVNTEAFF
TGTGCCAGCTCACCAGCAGCAGTGAACACTGAAGCTTTCTTT
>NA|TRBJ2-3|TRBD1|TRBV7-3
CASSPRTGGADTQYF
TGTGCCAGCAGCCCGCGGACAGGGGGGGCAGATACGCAGTATTTT
>many|TRBJ2-1|NA|TRBV27
CASSPGAHYNEQFF
TGTGCCAGCAGCCCCGGGGCTCATTACAATGAGCAGTTCTTC
>NA|TRBJ2-2|TRBD2|TRBV6-1
CAGETSVTGELFF
TGTGCCGGCGAGACTAGCGTTACCGGGGAGCTGTTTTTT
>many|TRBJ2-3|NA|TRBV27
CASSFRGPGPQYF
TGTGCCAGCAGTTTCAGGGGCCCTGGCCCGCAGTATTTT
>many|TRBJ2-3|NA|TRBV7-2
CASGNHNTDTQYF
TGTGCCAGCGGGAACCATAACACAGATACGCAGTATTTT
>NA|TRBJ2-7|NA|TRBV7-9
CASSGVGGKTYEQYF
TGTGCCAGCAGCGGTGTGGGGGGAAAAACCTACGAGCAGTACTTC
>many|TRBJ2-1|NA|TRBV15
CATSRGTDSYNEQFF
TGTGCCACCAGCAGAGGCACGGACTCCTACAATGAGCAGTTCTTC
>many|TRBJ2-1|TRBD2|TRBV7-9
CASSALAGLNNEQFF
TGTGCCAGCAGCGCCCTAGCGGGCCTAAACAATGAGCAGTTCTTC
>many|TRBJ2-5|NA|TRBV2
CASSGRGVQETQYF
TGTGCCAGCAGTGGCAGGGGCGTCCAAGAGACCCAGTACTTC
>NA|TRBJ1-2|TRBD1|TRBV24-1
CATSESTGGWYGYTF
TGTGCCACCAGTGAATCGACAGGGGGGTGGTATGGCTACACCTTC
>many|TRBJ1-4|TRBD1|TRBV7-9
CASSAGQGDEKLFF
TGTGCCAGCAGCGCGGGACAGGGGGATGAAAAACTGTTTTTT
>few|TRBJ2-3|NA|TRBV6-6
CASSQLRGDTQYF
TGTGCCAGCAGTCAACTCAGAGGGGATACGCAGTATTTT
>NA|TRBJ2-5|NA|TRBV5-1
CASRSTDLTETQYF
TGCGCCAGCAGGTCGACAGACCTTACAGAGACCCAGTACTTC
>NA|TRBJ2-1|NA|TRBV27
CASSTQRGGGFVEQFF
TGTGCCAGCAGTACCCAACGCGGGGGCGGTTTTGTTGAGCAGTTCTTC
>many|TRBJ2-7|NA|TRBV28
CASTPGPQYEQYF
TGTGCCAGCACCCCCGGACCCCAATACGAGCAGTACTTC
>few|TRBJ2-6|NA|TRBV4-3
CASSPGQSSSGANVLTF
TGCGCCAGCAGCCCCGGACAGAGCAGCTCTGGGGCCAACGTCCTGACTTTC
>NA|TRBJ2-5|NA|TRBV7-9
CASTDQETQYF
TGTGCCAGCACCGACCAAGAGACCCAGTACTTC
>few|TRBJ2-7|NA|TRBV7-2
CASSLQIYEQYF
TGTGCCAGCAGCCTTCAGATCTACGAGCAGTACTTC
>many|TRBJ2-5|TRBD1|TRBV5-1
CASSLTGAQETQYF
TGCGCCAGCAGCTTGACAGGGGCACAAGAGACCCAGTACTTC
>NA|TRBJ2-3|NA|TRBV6-4
CASSDSTGSGDTQYF
TGTGCCAGCAGTGACTCTACAGGGTCAGGAGATACGCAGTATTTT
>many|TRBJ1-1|TRBD1|TRBV24-1
CATSGRTGTGMNTEAFF
TGTGCCACCAGTGGAAGGACAGGAACGGGCATGAACACTGAAGCTTTCTTT
>many|TRBJ2-5|NA|TRBV5-1
CASSWQETQYF
TGCGCCAGCAGCTGGCAAGAGACCCAGTACTTC
>NA|TRBJ2-5|NA|TRBV20-1
CSARETIQETQYF
TGCAGTGCTAGAGAAACTATTCAAGAGACCCAGTACTTC
>NA|TRBJ2-2|NA|TRBV20-1
CSASAQGGDGELFF
TGCAGTGCTAGCGCCCAGGGGGGAGACGGGGAGCTGTTTTTT
>NA|TRBJ2-1|TRBD1|TRBV30
CAWSADRVREQFF
TGTGCCTGGAGTGCGGACAGGGTTAGGGAGCAGTTCTTC
>NA|TRBJ2-7|TRBD1|TRBV20-1
CSAPNPGRGEQYF
TGCAGTGCTCCTAATCCAGGCAGGGGGGAGCAGTACTTC
>many|TRBJ2-7|TRBD1|TRBV5-1
CASSLELQGAGEQYF
TGCGCCAGCAGCTTGGAACTGCAGGGGGCCGGCGAGCAGTACTTC
>many|TRBJ2-7|TRBD1|TRBV20-1
CSPGQGEAYEQYF
TGCAGTCCTGGACAGGGAGAAGCCTACGAGCAGTACTTC
>many|TRBJ2-7|TRBD2|TRBV3-1
CASSQEGSGRDYEQYF
TGTGCCAGCAGCCAAGAAGGTAGCGGGAGGGATTACGAGCAGTACTTC
>many|TRBJ2-1|NA|TRBV7-2
CASSPGEAASYNEQFF
TGTGCCAGCAGCCCCGGGGAAGCGGCTTCCTACAATGAGCAGTTCTTC
>many|TRBJ2-5|TRBD2|TRBV7-9
CASSPGLASKETQYF
TGTGCCAGCAGCCCGGGACTAGCGAGTAAAGAGACCCAGTACTTC
>NA|TRBJ2-7|TRBD1|TRBV7-9
CASSSLIHRGEQYF
TGTGCCAGCAGCTCCCTAATTCACAGGGGCGAGCAGTACTTC
>few|TRBJ1-2|NA|TRBV28
CASSLSRGYGYTF
TGTGCCAGCAGTTTATCCAGGGGCTATGGCTACACCTTC
>few|TRBJ2-5|TRBD2|TRBV24-1
CATSDPTSDQETQYF
TGTGCCACCAGTGATCCCACTAGCGACCAAGAGACCCAGTACTTC
>few|TRBJ2-1|NA|TRBV12-3/TRBV12-4
CASSFVAASYNEQFF
TGTGCCAGCAGTTTCGTGGCAGCCTCCTACAATGAGCAGTTCTTC
>many|TRBJ1-1|NA|TRBV3-1
CASSLFAGFSVNTEAFF
TGTGCCAGCAGCCTATTCGCCGGGTTTTCGGTGAACACTGAAGCTTTCTTT
>many|TRBJ1-1|NA|TRBV5-1
CASSPGGMGTEAFF
TGCGCCAGCAGCCCGGGGGGCATGGGCACTGAAGCTTTCTTT
>many|TRBJ2-1|NA|TRBV4-3
CASSQEPSYNEQFF
TGCGCCAGCAGCCAAGAACCCTCCTACAATGAGCAGTTCTTC